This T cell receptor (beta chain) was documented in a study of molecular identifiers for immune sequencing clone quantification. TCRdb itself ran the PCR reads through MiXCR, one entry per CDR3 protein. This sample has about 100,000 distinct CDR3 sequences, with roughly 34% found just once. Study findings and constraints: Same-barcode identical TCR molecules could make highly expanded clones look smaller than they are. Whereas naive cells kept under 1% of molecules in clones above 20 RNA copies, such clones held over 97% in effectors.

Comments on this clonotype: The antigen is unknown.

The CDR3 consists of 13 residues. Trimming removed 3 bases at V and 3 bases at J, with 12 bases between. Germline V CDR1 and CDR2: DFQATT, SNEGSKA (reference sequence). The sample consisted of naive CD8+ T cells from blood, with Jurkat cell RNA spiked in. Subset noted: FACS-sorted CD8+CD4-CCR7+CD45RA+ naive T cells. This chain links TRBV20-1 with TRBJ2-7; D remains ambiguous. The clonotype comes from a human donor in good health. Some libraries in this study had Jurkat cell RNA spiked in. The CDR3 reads CSARGIVFYEQYF. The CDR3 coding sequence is TGCAGTGCTAGGGGAATAGTATTCTACGAGCAGTACTTC.